Listed below are T cell receptor beta chains from one sample, sequenced in a study of blood T cell repertoires in COVID-19. Profiling relied on immunoSEQ multiplex PCR, and the TCRdb table lists in-frame clones only, not all of them. The sample lists around 200,000 clones, more than 85% occurring once. Material for sequencing was peripheral blood. All receptors come from a man aged 35 to 55 with active or convalescent COVID-19. CDR3s include the opening cysteine and the closing phenylalanine or tryptophan. D genes are given only for firm matches. Expanded clones get a size class; other rows say once, few or many, or leave the size out.

TRBV9	TRBD1	.	TRBJ1-6	TGTGCCAGCAGCGCCCGCCCTGGGACAGCGGATAATTCACCCCTCCACTTT	CASSARPGTADNSPLHF
TRBV27	TRBD1	.	TRBJ2-7	TGTGCCAGCAGTTGGACAGGGGGCGGATACGAGCAGTACTTC	CASSWTGGGYEQYF
TRBV25-1	.	many	TRBJ2-7	TGTGCCAGCAGTGTTAGGACAGTAGAAAACGAGCAGTACTTC	CASSVRTVENEQYF
TRBV4-1	.	.	TRBJ2-5	TGCGCCAGCAGCCAAGGGGGGCCGGGGGAGACCCAGTACTTC	CASSQGGPGETQYF
TRBV27	TRBD1	.	TRBJ2-7	TGTGCCAGCAGTCTCCGACAGGGGAGGAGCTCCTACGAGCAGTACTTC	CASSLRQGRSSYEQYF
TRBV7-8	TRBD2	.	TRBJ2-3	TGTGCCAGCAGTTGGACTAGCGGGGACACAGATACGCAGTATTTT	CASSWTSGDTDTQYF
TRBV19	TRBD1	.	TRBJ1-1	TGTGCCAGTTCACGACAGGGGGACGTGAACACTGAAGCTTTCTTT	CASSRQGDVNTEAFF
TRBV9	TRBD2	.	TRBJ2-7	TGTGCCAGCAGGGAGTTGGGCGGGAGGGCCTCGGGCGAGCAGTACTTC	CASRELGGRASGEQYF
TRBV27	TRBD2	.	TRBJ2-2	TGTGCCAGCAGTTTATCCCCACGAACTAGCGGAAGGGGGGAGCTGTTTTTT	CASSLSPRTSGRGELFF
TRBV6-4	TRBD2	many	TRBJ2-2	TGTGCCAGCAGTGACAGCGGGGGGAACACCGGGGAGCTGTTTTTT	CASSDSGGNTGELFF
TRBV5-6	TRBD1	.	TRBJ2-7	TGTGCCAGCATCGCGAGAGGCCAGGGGGCGCGGGAGCAGTACTTC	CASIARGQGAREQYF
TRBV9	TRBD2	once	TRBJ2-7	TGTGCCAGCAGCCCCGAGGGACTAGCGGGAGAAGAGCAGTACTTC	CASSPEGLAGEEQYF
TRBV27	TRBD2	.	TRBJ2-7	TGTGCCAGCAGCGACCCCGGGAGGGACAAGCAGTACTTC	CASSDPGRDKQYF
TRBV9	.	.	TRBJ2-3	TGTGCCAGCAGCGTAGGTGGGGGCAGCACAGATACGCAGTATTTT	CASSVGGGSTDTQYF
TRBV2	.	.	TRBJ2-3	TGTGCCAGCAGCACAAGAATGACAGATACGCAGTATTTT	CASSTRMTDTQYF
TRBV27	.	.	TRBJ2-1	TGTGCCAGCAGTCGGGGACTCGGCACCCACAATGAGCAGTTCTTC	CASSRGLGTHNEQFF
TRBV7-2	.	few	TRBJ2-5	TGTGCCAGCAGCTTAGGAGCGGCGATACAAGAGACCCAGTACTTC	CASSLGAAIQETQYF
TRBV2	.	.	TRBJ1-4	TGTGCCAGCAGGATACAGGGTAAAGGTGAAAAACTGTTTTTT	CASRIQGKGEKLFF
TRBV28	.	.	TRBJ1-1	TGTGCCAGCAGTTTATCCTATACTGAAGCTTTCTTT	CASSLSYTEAFF
TRBV5-5	.	.	TRBJ1-2	TGTGCCAGCAGATCAAATACCGGGACTACCTATGGCTACACCTTC	CASRSNTGTTYGYTF